Listed here are 22 T cell receptor beta chains from one sample, sequenced in a study of regulatory T cells in long-lasting Graves disease. CDR3-region Arm-PCR and iRepertoire HTBI primers produced the TCR beta libraries. TCRdb independently ran MiXCR on the multiplex PCR reads; one entry per CDR3 protein. The sample includes hundreds of thousands of distinct CDR3 sequences, 20% to 25% of them seen just once. Time point meaning: persistent/refractory GD, antithyroid drugs over 5 years with positive TRAb. From PBMCs, RNA was extracted and then used to make the TCR library. The sequences come from peripheral blood mononuclear cells (PBMCs), collected when the disease was refractory, from a patient treated with antithyroid drugs. The receptors stem from a female donor with Graves disease.

This clonotype was observed a handful of times. V and J are TRBV7-2 and TRBJ2-1, with D unresolved. Trimming took 0 bases from V and 5 from J, leaving 8 bases between them. The CDR3 length is 14 residues. The germline gives CDR1 SGHTA, CDR2 FQGNSA. In DNA, the CDR3 is TGTGCCAGCAGCTTAGCGGTCAGTAACAATGAGCAGTTCTTC. Protein: CASSLAVSNNEQFF.

V and J are TRBV19 and TRBJ1-1, with D uncertain. In germline, CDR1 is LNHDA, CDR2 SQIVND (reference sequence). This CDR3 is 13 amino acids long. Deletions cut 3 bases from V and 8 bases from J, with 13 bases between. The CDR3 bases are TGTGCCAGTAGTATTTACAGCGGAGGGGAAGCTTTCTTT. Its translation: CASSIYSGGEAFF.

This chain links TRBV29-1 with TRBJ2-7, with a weak D call TRBD1 (5 bases). The CDR3 is made up of 13 amino acids. The germline V gene encodes CDR1 SQVTM and CDR2 ANQGSEA. Trimming took 5 bases from V and 3 from J, leaving 14 bases between them. CDR3 region: CSVSPGFDYEQYF. The CDR3 coding sequence is TGCAGCGTTTCGCCAGGGTTTGACTACGAGCAGTACTTC.

This clonotype was detected many times. The J gene is TRBJ1-5, the V gene TRBV28; no clear D gene. V lost 5 bases to trimming and J lost 7 bases, with 12 bases between them. The CDR3 contains 13 residues. Germline lookup yields CDR1 MDHEN and CDR2 SYDVKM. The CDR3 reads CASSTGNMQPQHF. The CDR3 nucleotides read TGTGCCAGCAGTACGGGAAATATGCAGCCCCAGCATTTT.

Many counts were recorded for this clonotype. V usage is TRBV30 and J usage is TRBJ1-6; D uncertain. The germline gives CDR1 GTSNPN, CDR2 SVGIG (reference sequence). Deletions cut 0 bases from V and 7 bases from J, with 19 bases between. This CDR3 has 17 amino acids. DNA of the CDR3: TGTGCCTGGAGTGTGTCACGTACGGGAGTCCCGAATTCACCCCTCCACTTT. Translation gives CAWSVSRTGVPNSPLHF.

This clonotype was counted at least ten times. V usage is TRBV28 and J usage is TRBJ1-6; D gene ambiguous. CDR3 length: 13 residues. The germline CDR1 and CDR2 sequences are MDHEN and SYDVKM. The V end was cut by 7 bases, the J end by 2 bases, with 6 bases between. The CDR3 reads CASTRAYNSPLHF. The CDR3 bases are TGTGCCAGCACCCGGGCCTATAATTCACCCCTCCACTTT.

This clonotype came up many times. The chain uses TRBV19 and TRBJ1-2; possible D gene TRBD1, 5 bases. Germline-derived CDR1 and CDR2 are LNHDA and SQIVND (reference sequence). This CDR3 has 15 amino acids. V lost 3 bases to trimming and J lost 1 base, with 12 bases between them. CDR3: CASSIRDEGNYGYTF. CDR3 nucleotides: TGTGCCAGTAGTATCCGGGACGAGGGTAACTATGGCTACACCTTC.

This clonotype came up a few times. Relative to the germline gene, one junction end is altered; a read error may explain this. The chain employs TRBV5-4 and TRBJ1-1, with no clear D. Germline V gene lookup returns CDR1 SGHNT and CDR2 YYREEE (reference sequence). The CDR3 sequence is 13 residues long. The CDR3 loop is CASSLGGNIEAFF. The CDR3 DNA is TGTGCCAGCAGCTTGGGGGGAAACATTGAAGCTTTCTTT.

This chain links TRBV20-1 with TRBJ2-7; D call uncertain. V dropped 7 bases and J dropped 2 bases, with 9 bases sitting between them. Germline CDR1 is DFQATT and CDR2 is SNEGSKA (reference sequence). This CDR3 has 11 residues. This CDR3 is CSVPRTYEQYF. The CDR3 nucleotides are TGCAGTGTCCCCCGGACCTACGAGCAGTACTTC.

V usage is TRBV29-1 and J usage is TRBJ2-6; 7 nucleotides align to TRBD2. The CDR3 runs to 12 residues. Germline V gene lookup returns CDR1 SQVTM and CDR2 ANQGSEA. The V gene end was trimmed by 6 bases and the J gene end by 4 bases; junction bases not matched to a gene: 0. CDR3 loop: CSVGGGANVLTF. The DNA for the CDR3 is TGCAGCGTGGGGGGGGGGGCCAACGTCCTGACTTTC.

This chain links TRBV5-1 with TRBJ2-7, with D perhaps TRBD1 or TRBD2 (5 bases each). CDR3 length: 16 amino acids. The germline V gene has CDR1 SGHRS and CDR2 YFSETQ. Trimming stripped 5 bases from V and 0 bases from J, with 18 bases between. The CDR3 DNA sequence: TGCGCCAGCAGACAGAGGGGCGGTGCGAGCTCCTACGAGCAGTACTTC. Encoded protein: CASRQRGGASSYEQYF. The whole variable domain, remainder taken from reference TRBV5-1 and TRBJ2-7, is KAGVTQTPRYLIKTRGQQVTLSCSPISGHRSVSWYQQTPGQGLQFLFEYFSETQRNKGNFPGRFSGRQFSNSRSEMNVSTLELGDSALYLCASRQRGGASSYEQYFGPGTRLTVT.

This clonotype was seen at least ten times. V usage is TRBV6-1 and J usage is TRBJ2-7, with D tentatively TRBD1 (5 bases). Per the germline V gene, CDR1 is MNHNS and CDR2 is SASEGT. The CDR3 sequence is 11 residues long. The V and J ends lost 7 bases and 4 bases respectively, with 8 bases between them. The DNA of the CDR3 is TGTGCCAGCAACCAGGGTTACGAGCAGTACTTC. This translates into CASNQGYEQYF.

Remarks on this clonotype: Possible read error: a much larger clone is one base away. The gene calls are TRBV28 and TRBJ2-2; D may correspond to TRBD1 or TRBD2 (5 bases each). V was pared by 3 bases and J by 7 bases, with 24 bases between. From germline, CDR1 is MDHEN and CDR2 SYDVKM. The length of the CDR3 is 18 residues. The CDR3: CASSFHVTGNRRDGELFF. CDR3 coding DNA: TGTGCCAGCAGTTTTCATGTCACGGGGAACAGGAGAGACGGGGAGCTGTTTTTT.

This clonotype showed up many times. V is TRBV29-1 and J is TRBJ1-2; 7 bases agree with TRBD1. The CDR3 is 12 residues long. Germline V CDR1 and CDR2: SQVTM, ANQGSEA. J gave up 5 bases and V 3 bases, and 3 bases lay outside the gene matches. Written as DNA, the CDR3 is TGCAGCGTTGAGGGACAGATTTATGGCTACACCTTC. Encoded protein: CSVEGQIYGYTF.

In this sample, this clonotype turned up a few times. J is TRBJ2-7 and V is TRBV20-1; D is undetermined. Germline CDR1 DFQATT, CDR2 SNEGSKA (reference sequence). This CDR3 is built from 13 residues. V gave up 0 bases and J gave up 4 bases, with 10 bases separating them. The CDR3 reads CSARDEVRYEQYF. The CDR3 nucleotides are TGCAGTGCTAGAGATGAAGTGCGGTACGAGCAGTACTTC.

This clonotype has only a few counts. V is TRBV7-9 and J is TRBJ2-1, with 7 bases lining up with TRBD1. Germline V gene sequence: CDR1 SEHNR, CDR2 FQNEAQ (reference sequence). V gave up 0 bases and J gave up 0 bases; unmatched junction bases: 8. The CDR3 length is 18 residues. The CDR3 loop is CASSLALGQPSSYNEQFF. The CDR3 coding sequence is TGTGCCAGCAGCTTAGCGCTGGGACAGCCGAGCTCCTACAATGAGCAGTTCTTC.

This clonotype has only a few counts. This chain links TRBV5-5 with TRBJ1-5; D perhaps matches TRBD1 (5 bases). With 0 bases removed from V and 5 bases from J, the gap between germline ends came to 12 bases. The CDR3 consists of 15 residues. In germline, CDR1 is SGHKS, CDR2 YYEKEE (reference sequence). DNA of the CDR3: TGTGCCAGCAGCTTGGACTGGCAGGGCGATCAGCCCCAGCATTTT. Residues: CASSLDWQGDQPQHF.

This clonotype turned up a few times. The chain uses TRBV4-1 and TRBJ1-5; 7 nucleotides match TRBD1. V was pared by 0 bases and J by 3 bases, with 8 bases of the junction left unmatched. Germline lookup yields CDR1 MGHRA and CDR2 YSYEKL. The CDR3 extends over 17 amino acids. The CDR3 DNA is TGCGCCAGCAGCCAAGAACGACAGGGTGTGGACAATCAGCCCCAGCATTTT. Its protein is CASSQERQGVDNQPQHF.

The CDR3 spells CASKQGAVFWEQYF. CDR3 nucleotides: TGTGCCAGCAAACAGGGGGCGGTTTTTTGGGAGCAGTACTTC. The genes are TRBV27 and TRBJ2-7; 9 nucleotides line up with TRBD1. V was pared by 7 bases and J by 7 bases, with 11 bases of the junction left unmatched. The CDR3 loop spans 14 amino acids. Germline loops: CDR1 MNHEY, CDR2 SMNVEV (reference sequence).

The table lists this clonotype with a few counts. The J gene is TRBJ2-7, the V gene TRBV9; 7 bases map to TRBD2. The germline V gene has CDR1 SGDLS and CDR2 YYNGEE. Unmatched junction bases numbered 9, after V lost 3 bases and J lost 6 bases. The CDR3 contains 14 residues. The chain's CDR3 is CASSAGTTLSEQYF. CDR3 sequence (DNA): TGTGCCAGCAGCGCCGGGACTACCCTTTCCGAGCAGTACTTC.

A few counts support this clonotype. Written as DNA, the CDR3 is TGTGCCAGCAGTCCCTACACATCTGCCTGGGCTGGCTACACCTTC. Residues: CASSPYTSAWAGYTF. The chain carries TRBV27 and TRBJ1-2; no firm D call. V was pared by 5 bases and J by 7 bases, with 20 bases between. The CDR3 has 15 residues. CDR1 and CDR2 from the germline V gene are MNHEY and SMNVEV (reference sequence).

This clonotype occurred a few times. The chain recombines TRBV3-1 with TRBJ2-7, with D perhaps matching TRBD1 or TRBD2 (5 bases each). V lost 6 bases, J lost 2 bases, and 11 bases lay in between. Germline CDR1 and CDR2: LGHDT and YNNKEL (reference sequence). The CDR3 is 13 amino acids. For the CDR3, the DNA is TGTGCCAGCAGTGAGGGGTCAGCCTACGAGCAGTACTTC. The encoded protein is CASSEGSAYEQYF.